This T cell receptor beta chain comes out of a study of T cells in Graves' hyperthyroidism and ophthalmopathy. The CDR3 contains 11 residues. Germline loops: CDR1 SGHRS, CDR2 YFSETQ. V shed 5 bases and J shed 8 bases, with 8 bases lying between them. Authors of the study amplified TCR beta CDR3 regions from RNA transcripts. RT-PCR in the first round (using the HTBI primer set) targeted the TCR CDR3. TCRdb reprocessed the multiplex PCR reads with MiXCR, giving one entry per CDR3 protein. The data show 300,000 to 450,000 distinct CDR3 sequences, approximately 15% seen once. This clonotype showed up many times.

Sequencing was done on a sample of blood. The chain joins TRBV5-1 to TRBJ2-1; either TRBD1 or TRBD2 may fit D (5 bases each). This sequence originates from a woman aged 55-69 years with Graves' hyperthyroidism. The DNA of the CDR3 is TGCGCCAGCAGTAGAGGGGATGAGCAGTTCTTC. Amino acids: CASSRGDEQFF.